Listed below are T cell receptor beta chains from one sample, sequenced in a study of T-cell memory formation after mild COVID-19. In TCRdb, the 5' RACE reads were re-called with MiXCR into one record per CDR3 protein. The table includes 250,000 to 350,000 distinct CDR3 sequences, around 15% detected once. The sequenced material came from PBMCs or a T cell subset sorted from them (not recorded which). The source is a man in his late teens or twenties who had mild COVID-19 (a few samples of this study predate the infection). Cell type and time point are not known. Both conserved end residues are part of each CDR3. D genes are given only for firm matches. Clone size appears in some rows only: once, few, many, or a class for an expanded clone.

V,size,J,D,DNA,CDR3
TRBV18,.,TRBJ2-1,TRBD2,TGTGCCAGCTCAGTCCTAGCGGGGAACAATGAGCAGTTCTTC,CASSVLAGNNEQFF
TRBV2,few,TRBJ1-1,.,TGTGCCAGCAGTGAAGTGCCCGGAGAGGCTTTCTTT,CASSEVPGEAFF
TRBV7-9,few,TRBJ1-5,TRBD1,TGTGCCAGCAGCCAGGACAGGGAAGGTAATCAGCCCCAGCATTTT,CASSQDREGNQPQHF
TRBV4-2,.,TRBJ2-7,TRBD1,TGTGCCAGCAGCCAAGATAGAAACAGGGGATCCTACGAGCAGTACTTC,CASSQDRNRGSYEQYF
TRBV12-3/TRBV12-4,.,TRBJ1-5,.,TGTGCCAGCAGCGGACGGTATCAGCCCCAGCATTTT,CASSGRYQPQHF
TRBV3-1,few,TRBJ1-1,.,TGTGCCAGCAGCCAAGGGCTTCTGAGCACTGAAGCTTTCTTT,CASSQGLLSTEAFF
TRBV7-9,.,TRBJ2-3,.,TGTGCCAGCAGCTCCCGACAGGAGTTTTCGCAGTATTTT,CASSSRQEFSQYF
TRBV7-2,.,TRBJ2-3,.,TGTGCCAGCAGCCCAGACCGGGCGGGAGATACGCAGTATTTT,CASSPDRAGDTQYF
TRBV6-5,few,TRBJ1-1,.,TGTGCCTGTAATTCGGGGACCAACACTGAAGCTTTCTTT,CACNSGTNTEAFF
TRBV7-2,.,TRBJ2-1,.,TGTGCCAGCAGCTTAAATTCCCTCAATGAGCAGTTCTTC,CASSLNSLNEQFF
TRBV5-1,few,TRBJ2-5,TRBD2,TGCGCCAGCAGCCGATCGGGGGGTGTGGAGGTGACCCAGTACTTC,CASSRSGGVEVTQYF
TRBV12-3/TRBV12-4,.,TRBJ2-2,.,TGTGCCAGCAGTTTGTTACAGGTTCACGGGGAGCTGTTTTTT,CASSLLQVHGELFF
TRBV5-1,few,TRBJ2-3,.,TGCGCCAGCAGCTCGGGGTCTTCTAACACAGATACGCAGTATTTT,CASSSGSSNTDTQYF
TRBV4-2,.,TRBJ2-2,TRBD2,TGTGCCAGCAGCCAAGGGCTAGCGGGGGTATACACCGGGGAGCTGTTTTTT,CASSQGLAGVYTGELFF
TRBV7-2,few,TRBJ1-5,.,TGTGCCAGCAGCTTCCGGACAGACCCTAATAGCAATCAGCCCCAGCATTTT,CASSFRTDPNSNQPQHF
TRBV20-1,.,TRBJ1-6,TRBD1,TGCAGTGCTCGGGACCCGGGACAGGGAAATTCACCCCTCCACTTT,CSARDPGQGNSPLHF
TRBV6-5,few,TRBJ1-1,.,TGTGCCAGCAGTTACTTAGGGAGAGCTTTCTTT,CASSYLGRAFF
TRBV5-1,many,TRBJ1-1,.,TGCGCCAGCAGCTTGGGAGCCCAGACTGAAGCTTTCTTT,CASSLGAQTEAFF
TRBV6-5,many,TRBJ2-3,.,TGTGCCAGCAGTTACCGAACAGGTAGCACAGATACGCAGTATTTT,CASSYRTGSTDTQYF
TRBV4-2,.,TRBJ2-3,.,TGTGCCAGCAGCCGACCAGGGGGGGGTTATTCAGATACGCAGTATTTT,CASSRPGGGYSDTQYF
TRBV2,.,TRBJ2-3,TRBD2,TGTGCCAGCAGTGAAGCGCATTCTAGCGGGGGTGAAGATACGCAGTATTTT,CASSEAHSSGGEDTQYF
TRBV3-1,few,TRBJ1-2,.,TGTGCCAGCAGCCAAGATTCGGTATGGTATGGCTACACCTTC,CASSQDSVWYGYTF
TRBV7-3,few,TRBJ1-1,TRBD1,TGTGCCAGCAGCAGGGACAGGCGAACTGAAGCTTTCTTT,CASSRDRRTEAFF
TRBV5-5,many,TRBJ2-1,.,TGTGCCAGCAGCTCGTCGGGGCTTCCCCTTAATGAGCAGTTCTTC,CASSSSGLPLNEQFF
TRBV7-2,.,TRBJ2-3,.,TGTGCCAGCAGCTTACCCAACTTGGGACACGGAGCTCCAGATACGCAGTATTTT,CASSLPNLGHGAPDTQYF
TRBV6-5,.,TRBJ2-4,TRBD1,TGTGCCAGCAGTTACGCGAGACAGGGGGCGCGCATTCAGTACTTC,CASSYARQGARIQYF
TRBV5-4,few,TRBJ2-3,.,TGTGCCAGCAGCTCAGGGTTGGATACGCAGTATTTT,CASSSGLDTQYF
TRBV12-3/TRBV12-4,few,TRBJ2-3,TRBD1,TGTGCCAGCAGCAATCAGGGGGCCCACACAGATACGCAGTATTTT,CASSNQGAHTDTQYF
TRBV28,.,TRBJ1-2,TRBD1,TGTGCCAGCAGCCGAAACAGGGGGGGCTACACCTTC,CASSRNRGGYTF
TRBV7-3,many,TRBJ2-2,.,TGTGCCAGCAGCTTATTAGGGTTCGGGGAGCTGTTTTTT,CASSLLGFGELFF
TRBV4-2,.,TRBJ2-5,.,TGTGCCAGCAGCCAAGGGGCGACCCAAGAGACCCAGTACTTC,CASSQGATQETQYF
TRBV6-2/TRBV6-3,few,TRBJ1-1,TRBD1,TGTGCCAGCAGTGACCTTGAGGGGGCGACCACTGAAGCTTTCTTT,CASSDLEGATTEAFF
TRBV7-2,many,TRBJ2-5,.,TGTGCCAGCAGCTTACCGGGGGACGGGGGAGAGACCCAGTACTTC,CASSLPGDGGETQYF
TRBV5-1,many,TRBJ1-1,.,TGCGCCAGCAGCACCCAAACTCTCACTGAAGCTTTCTTT,CASSTQTLTEAFF
TRBV4-1,few,TRBJ1-2,.,TGCGCCAGCAGCCACAGACAGGCGGACTATGGCTACACCTTC,CASSHRQADYGYTF
TRBV12-3/TRBV12-4,.,TRBJ2-3,.,TGTGCCAGCAGTTTACTCTGGGCCAGCACAGATACGCAGTATTTT,CASSLLWASTDTQYF
TRBV5-1,.,TRBJ2-3,TRBD1,TGCGCCAGCAGCTTGGCGACAGGGGCGGATACGCAGTATTTT,CASSLATGADTQYF
TRBV6-5,few,TRBJ1-3,.,TGTGCCAGCAGTTACTGGCAGGGAACTGGAAACACCATATATTTT,CASSYWQGTGNTIYF
TRBV13,.,TRBJ2-1,.,TGTGCCAGCAGCTTACGAGGGGGGGCTGGCAATGAGCAGTTCTTC,CASSLRGGAGNEQFF
TRBV9,.,TRBJ1-5,.,TGTGCCAGCAGCGTAGATGGGGGAGAGGGTCAGCCCCAGCATTTT,CASSVDGGEGQPQHF
TRBV12-3/TRBV12-4,many,TRBJ1-1,.,TGTGCCAGCAGGGGCACTGAAGCTTTCTTT,CASRGTEAFF
TRBV7-9,few,TRBJ2-1,.,TGTGCCAGCAGCTTATGGGGGGCCACGAGATACAATGAGCAGTTCTTC,CASSLWGATRYNEQFF
TRBV3-1,.,TRBJ1-3,.,TGTGCCAGCAGCCACCGGCCGGGGATGGCAGGAAACACCATATATTTT,CASSHRPGMAGNTIYF
TRBV7-3,.,TRBJ2-6,TRBD2,TGTGCCAGCAGCTACTCCGCTAGCGGCCTGGCCGGTTGGGCCAACGTCCTGACTTTC,CASSYSASGLAGWANVLTF
TRBV5-1,many,TRBJ2-1,TRBD2,TGTGCCAGCAGCTTGGGCGGGGGGTCTTACAATGAGCAGTTCTTC,CASSLGGGSYNEQFF
TRBV28,.,TRBJ2-2,TRBD1,TGTGCCAGCAGTACGGGACAGGGGCACGGGGAGCTGTTTTTT,CASSTGQGHGELFF
TRBV2,once,TRBJ2-2,TRBD2,TGTGCCAGCCGGAGTCTAGCGGGGGCCACCACCGGGGAGCTGTTTTTT,CASRSLAGATTGELFF
TRBV4-3,few,TRBJ1-2,.,TGCGCCAGCAGCCAAGAGGCAGGGGAGTTCTATGGCTACACCTTC,CASSQEAGEFYGYTF